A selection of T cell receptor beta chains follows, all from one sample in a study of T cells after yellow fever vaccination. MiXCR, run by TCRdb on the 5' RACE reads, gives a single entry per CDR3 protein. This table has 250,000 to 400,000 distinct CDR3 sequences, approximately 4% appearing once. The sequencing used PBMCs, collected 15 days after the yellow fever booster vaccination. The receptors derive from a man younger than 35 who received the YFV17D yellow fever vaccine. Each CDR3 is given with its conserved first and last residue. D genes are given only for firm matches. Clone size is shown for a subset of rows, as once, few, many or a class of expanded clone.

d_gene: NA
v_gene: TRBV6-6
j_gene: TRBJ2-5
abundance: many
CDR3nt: TGTGCCAGCAGTTACCGGGATCAAGAGACCCAGTACTTC
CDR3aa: CASSYRDQETQYF

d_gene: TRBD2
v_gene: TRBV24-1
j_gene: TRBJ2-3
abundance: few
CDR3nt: TGTGCCACCGAGCGGGGGGGCACAGATACGCAGTATTTT
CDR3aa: CATERGGTDTQYF

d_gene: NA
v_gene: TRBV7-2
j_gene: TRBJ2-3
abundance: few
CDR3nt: TGTGCCAGCAGCTTGGTGGGACGGCTGGCAGATACGCAGTATTTT
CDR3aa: CASSLVGRLADTQYF

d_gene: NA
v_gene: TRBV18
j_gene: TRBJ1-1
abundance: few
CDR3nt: TGTGCCAGCGCCCTTGGTAAAGGGACTGAAGCTTTCTTT
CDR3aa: CASALGKGTEAFF

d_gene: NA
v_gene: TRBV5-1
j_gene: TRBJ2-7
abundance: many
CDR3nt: TGCGCCAGCAGCCCCCTCGGAGAGCAGTACTTC
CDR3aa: CASSPLGEQYF

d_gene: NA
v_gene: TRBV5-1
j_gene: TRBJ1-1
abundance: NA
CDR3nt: TGCGCCAGCAGCGTGGGCGTAGCAGGGGCTGAAGCTTTCTTT
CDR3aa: CASSVGVAGAEAFF

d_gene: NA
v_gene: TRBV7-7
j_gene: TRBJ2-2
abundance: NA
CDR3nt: TGTGCTAGCAGCTTCAGTCAGTCCGGGACCGGGGAGCTGTTTTTT
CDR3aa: CASSFSQSGTGELFF

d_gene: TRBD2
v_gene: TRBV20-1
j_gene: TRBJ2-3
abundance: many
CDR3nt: TGCAGTGCTAGCGGGGGGGTTAATACGCAGTATTTT
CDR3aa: CSASGGVNTQYF

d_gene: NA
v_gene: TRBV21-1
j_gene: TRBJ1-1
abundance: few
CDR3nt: TGTGCCAGCAGCAAAGTCGACGGAGAAATGAACACTGAAGCTTTCTTT
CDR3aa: CASSKVDGEMNTEAFF

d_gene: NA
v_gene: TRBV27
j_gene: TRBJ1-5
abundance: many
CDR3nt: TGTGCCAGCACCCCTACAGGGAGCAATCAGCCCCAGCATTTT
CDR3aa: CASTPTGSNQPQHF